This T cell receptor beta chain was recovered during a study of blood T cell repertoires in COVID-19. The wider study: Whether acute or convalescent, the COVID-19 samples came from the United States, Italy and Spain. PBMCs, B-cell-depleted T cells, or T cells were the source of the cDNA or gDNA that made up the material.

Original processing methods: Reference gene primer amplification yielded estimated nucleated cell counts. TCRdb's copy holds only in-frame clones and misses some; the assay was immunoSEQ multiplex PCR. V, J and clone size are those of that table, while D and trimming were read from the DNA. In the table there are 120,000 to 150,000 clones, around 84% of which are singletons. The CDR3 contains 15 residues. The V and J ends lost 3 bases and 2 bases respectively, with 11 bases between them. Germline V gene sequence: CDR1 LNHDA, CDR2 SQIVND (reference sequence). V usage is TRBV19 and J usage is TRBJ1-5; no reliable D call. The sequencing sample was made of peripheral blood. This sequence originates from a human donor in a cohort sampled during active COVID-19. The CDR3 DNA follows: TGTGCCAGTAGTATCGTTGAAGCGGGCAATCAGCCCCAGCATTTT. The encoded protein is CASSIVEAGNQPQHF.